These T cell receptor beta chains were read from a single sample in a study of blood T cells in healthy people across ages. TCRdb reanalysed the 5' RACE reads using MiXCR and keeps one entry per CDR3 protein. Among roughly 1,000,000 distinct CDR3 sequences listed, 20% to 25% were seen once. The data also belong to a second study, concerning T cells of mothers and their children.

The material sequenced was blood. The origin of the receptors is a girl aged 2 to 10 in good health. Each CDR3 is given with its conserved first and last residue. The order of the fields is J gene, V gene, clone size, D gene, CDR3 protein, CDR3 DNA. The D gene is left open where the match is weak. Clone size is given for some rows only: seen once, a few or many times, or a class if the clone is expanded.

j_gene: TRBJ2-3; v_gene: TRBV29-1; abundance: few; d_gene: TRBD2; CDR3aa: CSVGLAGGTDTQYF; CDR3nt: TGCAGCGTTGGACTAGCGGGGGGCACAGATACGCAGTATTTT
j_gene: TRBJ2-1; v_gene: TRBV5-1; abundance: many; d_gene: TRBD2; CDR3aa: CASSLGAGAYNEQFF; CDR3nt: TGCGCCAGCAGCTTGGGAGCGGGAGCCTACAATGAGCAGTTCTTC
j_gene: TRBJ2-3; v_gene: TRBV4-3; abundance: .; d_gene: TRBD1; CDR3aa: CASSSQPGTGADTQYF; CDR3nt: TGCGCCAGCAGCTCCCAGCCAGGGACAGGGGCAGATACGCAGTATTTT
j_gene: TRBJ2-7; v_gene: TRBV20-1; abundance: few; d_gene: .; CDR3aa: CSAQWGRTYEQYF; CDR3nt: TGCAGTGCCCAATGGGGGAGAACCTACGAGCAGTACTTC
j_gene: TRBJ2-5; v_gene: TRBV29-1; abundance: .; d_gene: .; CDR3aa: CSVHQRLKQETQYF; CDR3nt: TGCAGCGTCCACCAAAGACTCAAACAAGAGACCCAGTACTTC
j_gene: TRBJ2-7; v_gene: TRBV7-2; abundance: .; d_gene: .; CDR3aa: CASSLGRGYYEQYF; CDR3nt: TGTGCCAGCAGCTTGGGGCGGGGATACTACGAGCAGTACTTC
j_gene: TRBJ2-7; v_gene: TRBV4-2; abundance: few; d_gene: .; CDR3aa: CASSQGVEAYEQYF; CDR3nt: TGTGCCAGCAGCCAAGGGGTGGAGGCTTACGAGCAGTACTTC
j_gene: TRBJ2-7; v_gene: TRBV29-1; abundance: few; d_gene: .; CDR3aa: CSVRAGQSYEQYF; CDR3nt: TGCAGCGTTCGGGCTGGTCAGTCCTACGAGCAGTACTTC
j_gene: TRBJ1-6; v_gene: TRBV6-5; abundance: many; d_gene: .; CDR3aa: CASSYRGTGMGSYNSPLHF; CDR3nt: TGTGCCAGCAGTTACCGAGGGACGGGGATGGGTTCCTATAATTCACCCCTCCACTTT
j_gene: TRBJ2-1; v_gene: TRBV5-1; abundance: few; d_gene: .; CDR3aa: CASSRQGNNEQFF; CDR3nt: TGCGCCAGCAGCCGTCAGGGCAACAATGAGCAGTTCTTC
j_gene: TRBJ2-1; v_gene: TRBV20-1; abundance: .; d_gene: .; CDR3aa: CSATGLLGNEQLF; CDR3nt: TGCAGTGCGACGGGTCTTCTCGGGAATGAGCAGCTCTTC
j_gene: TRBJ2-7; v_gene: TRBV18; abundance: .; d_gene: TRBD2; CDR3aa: CASSPGTSGGTYEQYF; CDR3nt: TGTGCCAGCTCTCCCGGGACTAGCGGGGGTACCTACGAGCAGTACTTC
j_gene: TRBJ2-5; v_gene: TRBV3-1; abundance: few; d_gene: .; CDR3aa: CASSQESSLAETQYF; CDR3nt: TGTGCCAGCAGCCAAGAAAGTTCCCTCGCGGAGACCCAGTACTTC
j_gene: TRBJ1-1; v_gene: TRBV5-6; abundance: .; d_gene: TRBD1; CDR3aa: CASSFGTGGIGTEAFF; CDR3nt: TGTGCCAGCAGCTTCGGGACAGGGGGCATCGGCACTGAAGCTTTCTTT
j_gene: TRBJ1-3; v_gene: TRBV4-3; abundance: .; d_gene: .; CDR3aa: CASSQVAGGSGNTIYF; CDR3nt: TGCGCCAGCAGCCAAGTCGCGGGGGGCTCTGGAAACACCATATATTTT
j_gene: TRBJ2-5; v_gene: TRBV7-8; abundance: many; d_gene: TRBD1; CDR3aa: CASSSPTGVGETQYF; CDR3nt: TGTGCCAGCAGCTCCCCGACAGGGGTAGGGGAGACCCAGTACTTC
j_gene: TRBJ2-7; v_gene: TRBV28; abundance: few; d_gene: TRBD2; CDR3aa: CASRVPGLAGGSYEQYF; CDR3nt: TGTGCCAGCAGGGTCCCGGGACTAGCGGGAGGGTCCTACGAGCAGTACTTC
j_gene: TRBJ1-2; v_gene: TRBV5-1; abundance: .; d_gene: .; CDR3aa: CASQIGGTDGYTF; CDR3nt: TGCGCCAGCCAGATTGGAGGGACGGATGGCTACACCTTC
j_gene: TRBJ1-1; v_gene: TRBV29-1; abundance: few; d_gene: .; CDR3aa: CSVFAFGTEAFF; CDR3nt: TGCAGCGTTTTCGCTTTTGGCACTGAAGCTTTCTTT
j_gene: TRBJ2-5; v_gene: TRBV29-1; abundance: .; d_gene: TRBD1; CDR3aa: CSVEGRDSGETQYF; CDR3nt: TGCAGCGTTGAAGGTCGGGACAGCGGAGAGACCCAGTACTTC
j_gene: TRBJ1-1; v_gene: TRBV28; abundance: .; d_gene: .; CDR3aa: CASSLAPPLGLNTEAFF; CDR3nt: TGTGCCAGCAGTTTAGCACCCCCTCTAGGGTTGAACACTGAAGCTTTCTTT
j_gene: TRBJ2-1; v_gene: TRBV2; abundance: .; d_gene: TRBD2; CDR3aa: CASSEVAGKYNEQFF; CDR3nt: TGTGCCAGCAGTGAGGTAGCGGGGAAGTACAATGAGCAGTTCTTC
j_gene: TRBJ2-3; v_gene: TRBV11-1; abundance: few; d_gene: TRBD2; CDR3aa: CASSLSGLADDTQYF; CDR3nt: TGTGCCAGCAGCTTAAGTGGACTAGCGGACGATACGCAGTATTTT
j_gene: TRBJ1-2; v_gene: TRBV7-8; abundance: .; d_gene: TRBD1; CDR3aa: CASSLVQGAKGYTF; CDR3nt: TGTGCCAGCAGCTTAGTACAGGGGGCGAAAGGCTACACCTTC
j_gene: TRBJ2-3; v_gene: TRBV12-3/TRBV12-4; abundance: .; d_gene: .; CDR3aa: CASSLGGLDTQYF; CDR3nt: TGTGCCAGCAGTTTAGGGGGATTAGATACGCAGTATTTT
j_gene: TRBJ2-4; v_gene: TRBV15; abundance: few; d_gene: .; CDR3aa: CATSRDRAKNIQYF; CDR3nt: TGTGCCACCAGCAGAGATCGAGCCAAAAACATTCAGTACTTC
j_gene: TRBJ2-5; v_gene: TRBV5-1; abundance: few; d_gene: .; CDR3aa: CASSLEGPQTQYF; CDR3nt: TGCGCCAGCAGCTTGGAGGGGCCCCAGACCCAGTACTTC
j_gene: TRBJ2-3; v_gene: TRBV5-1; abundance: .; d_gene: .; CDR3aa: CASSLAGRYDTQYF; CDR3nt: TGCGCCAGCAGCCTGGCAGGAAGGTATGATACGCAGTATTTC
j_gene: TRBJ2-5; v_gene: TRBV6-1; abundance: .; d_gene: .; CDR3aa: CASYGDYVGQYF; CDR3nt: TGTGCCAGCTACGGAGATTACGTCGGGCAGTACTTC
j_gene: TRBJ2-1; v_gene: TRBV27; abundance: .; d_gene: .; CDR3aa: CASSLSLGGEQFF; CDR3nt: TGTGCCAGCAGTTTATCGTTGGGGGGTGAGCAGTTCTTC
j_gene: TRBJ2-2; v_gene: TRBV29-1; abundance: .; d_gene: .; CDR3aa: CSVEGFADGELFF; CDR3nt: TGCAGCGTTGAAGGGTTTGCCGACGGGGAGCTGTTTTTT
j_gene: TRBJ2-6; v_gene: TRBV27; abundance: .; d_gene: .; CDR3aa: CASSLISVSGANVLTF; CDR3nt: TGTGCCAGCAGTTTAATCTCAGTCTCTGGGGCCAACGTCCTGACTTTC
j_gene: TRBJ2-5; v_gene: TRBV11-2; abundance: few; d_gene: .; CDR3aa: CASRLGQETQYF; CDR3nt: TGTGCCAGCAGGCTGGGCCAAGAGACCCAGTACTTC
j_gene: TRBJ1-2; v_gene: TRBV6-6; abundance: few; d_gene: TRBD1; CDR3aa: CASSPDRGISHYGYTF; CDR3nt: TGTGCCAGCAGTCCGGACAGGGGGATCTCCCACTATGGCTACACCTTC
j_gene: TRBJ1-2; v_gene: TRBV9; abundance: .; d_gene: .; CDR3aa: CASRATGPGYTF; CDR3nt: TGTGCCAGCAGGGCGACAGGTCCTGGCTACACCTTC
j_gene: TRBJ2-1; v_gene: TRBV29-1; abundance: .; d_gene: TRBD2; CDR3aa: CSGPTGGPRNEQFF; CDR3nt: TGCAGCGGTCCCACGGGAGGGCCCCGCAATGAGCAGTTCTTC
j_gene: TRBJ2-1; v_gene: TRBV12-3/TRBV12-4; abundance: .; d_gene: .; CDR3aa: CASSLGRSDNERFF; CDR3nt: TGTGCCAGCAGTTTAGGACGGTCCGACAATGAGCGGTTCTTC
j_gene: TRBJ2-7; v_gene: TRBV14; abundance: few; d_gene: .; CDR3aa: CASSNDRYPYEQYF; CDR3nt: TGTGCCAGCAGCAACGACAGGTATCCTTACGAGCAGTACTTC
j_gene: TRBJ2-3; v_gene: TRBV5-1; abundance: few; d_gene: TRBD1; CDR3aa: CASIGDSPLGTQYF; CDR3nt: TGCGCCAGCATCGGGGACAGCCCACTCGGTACGCAGTATTTT
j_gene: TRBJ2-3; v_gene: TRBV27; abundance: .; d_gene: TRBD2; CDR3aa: CASTPTGGSDTQYF; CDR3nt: TGTGCCAGCACCCCAACGGGGGGTTCAGATACGCAGTATTTT
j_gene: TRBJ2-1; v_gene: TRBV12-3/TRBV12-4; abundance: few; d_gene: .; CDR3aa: CASISGPLNEQFF; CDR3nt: TGTGCCAGCATTTCGGGGCCCCTCAATGAGCAGTTCTTC
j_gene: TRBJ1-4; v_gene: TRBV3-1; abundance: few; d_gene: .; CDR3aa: CASSFTPATNEKLFF; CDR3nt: TGTGCCAGCAGCTTCACCCCGGCAACTAATGAAAAACTGTTTTTT
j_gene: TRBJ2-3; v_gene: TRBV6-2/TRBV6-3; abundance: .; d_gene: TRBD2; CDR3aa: CASRQPLETSGERDTQYF; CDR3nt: TGTGCCAGCAGGCAACCCCTCGAAACTAGCGGGGAACGCGATACGCAGTATTTT
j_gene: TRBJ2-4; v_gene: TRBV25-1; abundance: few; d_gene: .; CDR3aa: CASSFSPGNIQYF; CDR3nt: TGTGCCAGCAGCTTCAGCCCCGGAAACATTCAGTACTTC
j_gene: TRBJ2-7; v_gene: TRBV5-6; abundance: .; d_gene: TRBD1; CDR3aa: CASSFQGDYEQYF; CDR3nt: TGTGCCAGCAGCTTTCAGGGGGACTACGAGCAGTACTTC
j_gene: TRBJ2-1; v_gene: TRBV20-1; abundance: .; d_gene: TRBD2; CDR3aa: CSAEVPGLAGGEQFF; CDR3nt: TGCAGTGCTGAGGTTCCGGGACTAGCGGGAGGTGAGCAGTTCTTC
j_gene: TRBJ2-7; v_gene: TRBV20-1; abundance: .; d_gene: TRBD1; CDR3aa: CSASGQGSPYEQYF; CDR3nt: TGCAGTGCCTCGGGACAGGGGAGCCCCTACGAGCAGTACTTC
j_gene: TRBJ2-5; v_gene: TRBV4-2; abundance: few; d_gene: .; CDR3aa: CASSLNLAGQETQYF; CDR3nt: TGTGCCAGCAGCCTAAACCTGGCGGGGCAAGAGACCCAGTACTTC
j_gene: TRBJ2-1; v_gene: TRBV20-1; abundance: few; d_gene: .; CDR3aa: CSARRPGPRPYNEQFF; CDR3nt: TGCAGTGCTAGACGGCCGGGACCCCGCCCGTACAATGAGCAGTTCTTC
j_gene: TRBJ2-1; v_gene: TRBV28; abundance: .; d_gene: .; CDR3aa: CASKESGADSCNEQFF; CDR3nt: TGTGCCAGCAAGGAGAGTGGCGCCGACTCCTGCAATGAGCAGTTCTTC
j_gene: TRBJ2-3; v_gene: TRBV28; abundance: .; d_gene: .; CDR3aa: CASSHEPAPPDTQYF; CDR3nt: TGTGCCAGCAGTCACGAGCCCGCCCCGCCAGATACGCAGTATTTT
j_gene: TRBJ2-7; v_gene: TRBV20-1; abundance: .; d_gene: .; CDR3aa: CSARVGETGQNYEQYF; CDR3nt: TGCAGTGCTAGAGTGGGCGAAACAGGGCAAAACTACGAGCAGTACTTC